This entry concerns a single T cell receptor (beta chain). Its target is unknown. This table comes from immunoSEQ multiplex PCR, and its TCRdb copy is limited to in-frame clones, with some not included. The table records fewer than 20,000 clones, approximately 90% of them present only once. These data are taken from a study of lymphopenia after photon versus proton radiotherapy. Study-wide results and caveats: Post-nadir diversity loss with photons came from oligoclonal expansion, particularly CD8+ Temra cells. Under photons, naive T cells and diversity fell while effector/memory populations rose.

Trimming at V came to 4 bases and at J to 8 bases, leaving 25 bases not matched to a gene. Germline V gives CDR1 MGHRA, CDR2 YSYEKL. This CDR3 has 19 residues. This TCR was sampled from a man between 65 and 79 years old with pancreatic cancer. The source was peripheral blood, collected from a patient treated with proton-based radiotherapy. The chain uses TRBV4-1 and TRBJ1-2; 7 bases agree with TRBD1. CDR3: CASSRENLVGGRMPGGYTF. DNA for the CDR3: TGCGCCAGCAGCCGAGAAAATCTCGTAGGGGGCCGAATGCCCGGAGGCTACACCTTC.